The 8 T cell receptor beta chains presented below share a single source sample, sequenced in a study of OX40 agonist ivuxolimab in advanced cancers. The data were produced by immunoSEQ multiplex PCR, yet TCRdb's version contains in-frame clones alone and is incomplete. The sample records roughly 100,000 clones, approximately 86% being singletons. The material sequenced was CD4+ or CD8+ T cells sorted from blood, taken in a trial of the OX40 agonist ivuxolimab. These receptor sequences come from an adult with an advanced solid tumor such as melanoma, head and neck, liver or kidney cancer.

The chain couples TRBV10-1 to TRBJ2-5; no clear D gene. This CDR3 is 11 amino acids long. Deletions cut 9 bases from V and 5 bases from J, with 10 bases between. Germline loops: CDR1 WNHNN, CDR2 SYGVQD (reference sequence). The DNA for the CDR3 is TGCGCCAGTAATTTATGGGAGACCCAGTACTTC. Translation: CASNLWETQYF.

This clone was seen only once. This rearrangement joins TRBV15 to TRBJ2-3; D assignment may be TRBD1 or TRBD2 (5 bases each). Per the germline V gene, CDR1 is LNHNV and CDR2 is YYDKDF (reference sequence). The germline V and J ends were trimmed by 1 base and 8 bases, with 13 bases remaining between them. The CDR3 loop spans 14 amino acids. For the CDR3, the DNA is TGTGCCACCAGCAGAGGGGGGTCTTCGGCTACGCAGTATTTT. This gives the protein CATSRGGSSATQYF.

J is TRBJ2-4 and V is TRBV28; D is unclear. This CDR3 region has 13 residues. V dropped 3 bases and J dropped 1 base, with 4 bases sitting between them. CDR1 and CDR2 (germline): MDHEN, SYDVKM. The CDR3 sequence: CASSFGAKNIQYF. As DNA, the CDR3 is TGTGCCAGCAGTTTCGGGGCCAAAAACATTCAGTACTTC.

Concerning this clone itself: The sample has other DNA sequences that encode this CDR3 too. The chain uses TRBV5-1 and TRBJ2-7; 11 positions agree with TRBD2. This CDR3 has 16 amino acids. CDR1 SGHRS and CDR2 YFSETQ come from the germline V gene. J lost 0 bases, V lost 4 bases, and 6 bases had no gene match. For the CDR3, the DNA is TGCGCCAGCAGCCTGGGACTAGCGGAGAGCTCCTACGAGCAGTACTTC. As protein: CASSLGLAESSYEQYF.

The CDR3 spells CSVKGDQEKLFF. Here the CDR3 DNA reads TGCAGCGTTAAGGGGGATCAGGAAAAACTGTTTTTT. The chain carries TRBV29-1 and TRBJ1-4; tentatively, D is TRBD1 (6 bases). This CDR3 has 12 amino acids. The V gene lost 5 bases and the J gene lost 8 bases, with 12 bases spanning the gap. CDR1 and CDR2 from the germline V gene are SQVTM and ANQGSEA.

The CDR3 spells CASSAGDEAFF. DNA of the CDR3: TGTGCCAGCAGCGCGGGAGATGAAGCTTTCTTT. V and J are TRBV9 and TRBJ1-1; unclear D gene. Germline CDR1 reads SGDLS; CDR2 reads YYNGEE. The CDR3 spans 11 residues. V shed 3 bases and J shed 7 bases, with 7 bases lying between them.

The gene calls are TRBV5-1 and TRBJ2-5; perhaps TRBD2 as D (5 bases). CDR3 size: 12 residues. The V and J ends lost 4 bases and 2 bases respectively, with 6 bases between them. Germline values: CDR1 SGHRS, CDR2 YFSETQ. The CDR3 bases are TGCGCCAGCAGCCCGGGGCAAGAGACCCAGTACTTC. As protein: CASSPGQETQYF.

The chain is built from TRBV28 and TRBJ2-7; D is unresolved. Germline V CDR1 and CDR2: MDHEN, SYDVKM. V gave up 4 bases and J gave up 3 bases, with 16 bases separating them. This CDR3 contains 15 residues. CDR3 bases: TGTGCCAGCAGTTCCCTCAGCAGCCACCTCTACGAGCAGTACTTC. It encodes CASSSLSSHLYEQYF. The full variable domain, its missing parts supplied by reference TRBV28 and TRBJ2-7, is DVKVTQSSRYLVKRTGEKVFLECVQDMDHENMFWYRQDPGLGLRLIYFSYDVKMKEKGDIPEGYSVSREKKERFSLILESASTNQTSMYLCASSSLSSHLYEQYFGPGTRLTVT.